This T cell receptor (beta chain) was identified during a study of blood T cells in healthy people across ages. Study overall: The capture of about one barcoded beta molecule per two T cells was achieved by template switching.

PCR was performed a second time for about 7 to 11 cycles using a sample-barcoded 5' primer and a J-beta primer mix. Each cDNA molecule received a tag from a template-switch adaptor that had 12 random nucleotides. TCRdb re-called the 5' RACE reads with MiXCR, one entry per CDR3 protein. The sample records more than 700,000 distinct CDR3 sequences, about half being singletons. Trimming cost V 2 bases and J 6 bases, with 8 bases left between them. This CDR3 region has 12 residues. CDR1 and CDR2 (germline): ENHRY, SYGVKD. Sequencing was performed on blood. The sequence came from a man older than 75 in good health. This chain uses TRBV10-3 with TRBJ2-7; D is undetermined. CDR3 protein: CAISERSLEQYF. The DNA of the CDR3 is TGTGCCATCAGTGAGAGAAGCCTCGAGCAGTACTTC.